This T cell receptor beta chain emerged from a study of blood T cell repertoires in COVID-19 (dated by TCRdb to 2018 to 2020). With respect to the entire study: Samples from collaborators originated in the United States, Italy and Spain and spanned both the acute and convalescent phases of COVID-19. The samples were drawn from the first 160 participants of the ongoing ImmuneRACE study and from 1,254 subjects provided by 6 global collaborators. Where available, HLA class I and class II types were obtained from metadata supplied by the sample provider rather than from assay-based typing. Nearly every sample came with metadata listing a de-identified subject ID, COVID-19 status, age in years and sex. A freely available public database, intended as a resource for researchers studying the immune response to SARS-CoV-2, is where the repertoires were released. Subjects who had been exposed to COVID-19, were actively infected with it, or had recovered from it provided the deeply sampled blood TCRbeta repertoires that made up the dataset. The prospective study material was composed of cDNA or gDNA derived from T cells, B-cell-depleted T cells, or PBMCs. The investigation overall reported the following: Clinical and demographic metadata were provided uncurated, with the amount varying by source and participant.

In the germline V gene, CDR1 corresponds to MNHNS and CDR2 to SASEGT. V lost 3 bases and J lost 10 bases; the stretch between them is 18 bases long. There are 15 amino acids in the CDR3, from cysteine to phenylalanine inclusive. Only CDR3 DNA is held: 45 bases, read in frame from base 1. This clone came up a few times. The antigen it binds to is not known. Per-nucleotide qualities are absent, and no much larger clonotype sits a single base away. The immunoSEQ Assay, a bias-controlled multiplex PCR, was used to amplify TCRbeta CDR3 regions from genomic DNA. Per the original workflow: Nucleated cell counts per sample were estimated from amplification of reference gene primers within the assay. To quantify the absolute abundance of each unique TCRbeta CDR3 rearrangement, sequence reads were collapsed and filtered. For each sample, productive Simpson clonality was calculated by taking the square root of Simpson's diversity index across productive rearrangements. TCRdb provides this immuneACCESS table in a form limited to in-frame rearrangements. Some clones are lacking; in checked studies, under half of them reflect an unresolved V gene, and why the rest are absent is not known. Clonal size and the V and J genes are those of that table, whereas D and trimming came from the DNA. For this sample the table gives 100,000 to 150,000 clones, of which about 88% were detected only once. The ten top clones hold about 17% of the sample.

Collaborating institutions collected whole blood in K2EDTA tubes following their own protocols. Collaborator samples were shipped for TCRbeta analysis as frozen whole blood, isolated PBMCs, or DNA extracted from either sample type. The chain couples TRBV6-1 to TRBJ2-2, with a tentative D gene TRBD1 over 5 matching bases. The receptor's source is a woman at least 80 years old with acute or convalescent COVID-19. The sequenced sample consisted of peripheral blood. CDR3 sequence: CASSDRQGLLPELFF. The sequenced DNA: TGTGCCAGCAGTGATCGGCAGGGTCTGCTCCCGGAGCTGTTTTTT.